The clone carrying this T cell receptor beta chain was counted once. Relative to the germline gene, one junction end is altered; a read error may explain this. This entry belongs to a study of blood T cell repertoires in COVID-19. Study details: Acute-phase and convalescent COVID-19 samples originated in the United States, Italy and Spain.

Using immunoSEQ multiplex PCR, the repertoire was profiled, and TCRdb retains in-frame clones only, with some absent. The sample contains 45,000 to 60,000 clones, 85% to 90% of which appear only once. CDR3 length equals 13 residues. CDR1 and CDR2 from the germline V gene are SGHNT and YENEEA. J is TRBJ1-1 and V is TRBV11-3; D is unresolved. Source material: peripheral blood. This receptor was identified in a human donor with active COVID-19. The donor label of this sample is uncertain. The CDR3 spells CASSLDGNNEAFF. For the CDR3, the DNA is TGTGCCAGCAGCTTAGATGGTAACAATGAAGCTTTCTTT. Looking up the rest from reference TRBV11-3 and TRBJ1-1 gives the full variable domain: EAGVVQSPRYKIIEKKQPVAFWCNPISGHNTLYWYLQNLGQGPELLIRYENEEAVDDSQLPKDRFSAERLKGVDSTLKIQPAELGDSAVYLCASSLDGNNEAFFGQGTRLTVV.